This T cell receptor beta chain was documented in a study of OX40 agonist ivuxolimab in advanced cancers. For the study in its entirety: The costimulatory receptor OX40 (CD134) was targeted by ivuxolimab, a fully human IgG2 agonistic monoclonal antibody. Patients were allowed to have had prior anti-PD-1, anti-PD-L1 or anti-CTLA-4 therapy, and roughly 40% of the dose-escalation patients had previously received checkpoint inhibitors. The paper describes the monotherapy dose-escalation part (N = 52 patients) of the phase I trial of ivuxolimab. Intravenous ivuxolimab was administered to patients every 2 weeks at six dose levels: 0.01, 0.1, 0.3, 1.5, 3 and 10 mg/kg. In the dose-escalation cohort, more than 75% of patients were male, and the mean age was approximately 60 years, with a range of roughly 20 to 85. Among the 50 to 55 dose-escalation patients, approximately 20 had hepatocellular carcinoma, about 15 melanoma, 9 renal cell carcinoma and 9 head and neck cancer. Peripheral TCRbeta sequencing aimed to test whether ivuxolimab altered TCR sequence diversity and caused clonal T-cell expansion. Partial responses were achieved by three dose-escalation patients, of whom one had hepatocellular carcinoma and two had cutaneous melanoma.

Genomic DNA was extracted from sorted cells for sequencing of the TCRbeta CDR3 region. The immunoSEQ Assay was used for sequencing of TCRbeta CDR3 regions. TCRdb limited this immuneACCESS table to in-frame rearrangements with V and J called. A share of clones is missing; checked studies link under half to unresolved V genes, and the rest is unexplained. The sample table lists over 55,000 clones, about 84% of them with a count of one. The leading ten clones occupy around 8.2% of the sample. Details on this clone: It has no known antigen specificity. Base quality data are lacking; no much larger clone is found one base away.

Study-level results and caveats: Clonal expansion of both CD4+ and CD8+ blood T cells was observed from baseline to week 6 at doses 0.1 to 3.0 mg/kg. Low levels of normalized T-cell clonal expansion were also seen in some nonresponding patients. After ivuxolimab, CD8+ T cells had more expanded clones than CD4+ T cells on average. The antigen specificity of the clonally expanded peripheral T cells was not determined. In the 0.1-3.0 mg/kg groups, partial responders were among the patients with the lowest normalized peripheral clonal expansion, particularly in CD8+ T cells.

The V and J ends are trimmed by 5 bases and 0 bases, leaving 12 bases between them. The germline V gene specifies SGHVS as CDR1 and FNYEAQ as CDR2. The CDR3 runs 15 residues from the cysteine to the phenylalanine. Here the CDR3 DNA is all that survives: 45 bases in frame from base 1. The trial excluded patients who had a history of autoimmune disease or were on systemic immunosuppression. Peripheral blood for TCR sequencing was collected from all dose cohorts at baseline, on cycle 4 day 1, and on cycle 7 day 1. The samples were taken from a phase I, first-in-human, multicenter, open-label dose-escalation trial of ivuxolimab. Adults with locally advanced or metastatic head and neck squamous cell, hepatocellular, melanoma or renal cell carcinoma were enrolled in the trial. Before TCR sequencing, CD4+ T cells and CD8+ T cells were sorted from peripheral blood as separate populations.

This sequence originates from an adult with an advanced solid tumor such as melanoma, head and neck, liver or kidney cancer. The rearrangement joined TRBV7-6 to TRBJ2-3; TRBD1 is a weak D gene call, 5 bases matching. Sequenced material: CD4+ or CD8+ T cells sorted from blood, taken in a trial of the OX40 agonist ivuxolimab. The sequenced DNA is TGTGCCAGCAGCGCGACAGTTTCTAGCACAGATACGCAGTATTTT. It codes for CASSATVSSTDTQYF.